The 12 T cell receptor beta chains below were found in one sample sequenced in a study of T cell responses to AZD1222 COVID-19 vaccine (dated by TCRdb to the early 2020s). Sample time point, as interpreted from the label and publication: about 28 days (+/-7) after the second vaccine dose. The method was the immunoSEQ multiplex PCR assay. Not all clones reach the TCRdb copy of this immuneACCESS table, which keeps in-frame sequences only. Checked studies attribute under half of the gap to unresolved V genes and leave the rest unexplained. This sample has approximately 130,000 clones in its table, and roughly 88% of those were observed once. The ten top clones hold about 6% of the sample. Sequences were derived from peripheral blood, sampled 28 days after the second AZD1222 dose. The source is an adult who received the AZD1222 COVID-19 vaccine.

The gene calls are TRBV5-6 and TRBJ2-1; maybe TRBD2 (6 bases). Trimming took off 0 bases at V and 4 bases at J, with 11 bases between the two ends. The CDR3 loop spans 15 amino acids. Germline V gene sequence: CDR1 SGHDT, CDR2 YYEEEE. This CDR3 is CASSLVRRGYNEQFF. CDR3 sequence (DNA): TGTGCCAGCAGCTTGGTTCGGAGGGGATACAATGAGCAGTTCTTC.

The chain carries TRBV19 and TRBJ2-1; TRBD1 aligns across 7 bases. Germline V lookup: CDR1 LNHDA, CDR2 SQIVND (reference sequence). This CDR3 comprises 13 residues. Losses at the gene ends were 4 bases for V and 5 bases for J; bases not matched to a gene: 2. The CDR3, as DNA: TGTGCCAGTAGTACAGGACAGGACAATGAGCAGTTCTTC. This translates into CASSTGQDNEQFF.

The chain couples TRBV6-5 to TRBJ2-7; D call uncertain. Germline V lookup: CDR1 MNHEY, CDR2 SVGAGI. The V end lost 0 bases, the J end lost 0 bases, and 9 bases lay between the germline ends. The CDR3 covers 15 residues. The CDR3 is CASSYSVGTSYEQYF. Here the CDR3 DNA reads TGTGCCAGCAGTTACTCGGTGGGAACCTCCTACGAGCAGTACTTC.

CDR3 DNA sequence: TGCGCCAGCATAGACAGGGGGGCAGATACGCAGTATTTT. Its translation: CASIDRGADTQYF. The gene calls are TRBV5-1 and TRBJ2-3, with 9 bases lining up with TRBD1. The CDR3 loop spans 13 amino acids. CDR1 and CDR2 (germline): SGHRS, YFSETQ. V shed 6 bases, J shed 4 bases, and the junction held 3 bases outside the gene matches.

The chain recombines TRBV7-2 with TRBJ2-2, with 10 positions matching TRBD1. J was trimmed by 8 bases and V by 4 bases; bases with no gene match: 16. The germline gives CDR1 SGHTA, CDR2 FQGNSA. This CDR3 is 18 amino acids long. CDR3 coding DNA: TGTGCCAGCAGCTCTAACCCGCCCGGGACAGGGGTGTTGGGGGAGCTGTTTTTT. This gives the protein CASSSNPPGTGVLGELFF.

The rearrangement links TRBV28 to TRBJ2-3, with 8 positions matching TRBD1. With 4 bases clipped from V and 6 bases from J, the junction kept 6 bases outside the gene matches. Germline V CDR1 and CDR2: MDHEN, SYDVKM. The CDR3 is made up of 14 amino acids. The CDR3 spells CASSSGQGTDTQYF. The CDR3 coding sequence is TGTGCCAGCAGTTCTGGACAGGGAACCGATACGCAGTATTTT.

The chain recombines TRBV19 with TRBJ2-2, with D possibly being TRBD1 (6 bases). This CDR3 is 16 amino acids long. Deletions cut 4 bases from V and 4 bases from J, with 16 bases between. Germline assignment: CDR1 LNHDA and CDR2 SQIVND (reference sequence). The CDR3 spells CASSTLQTGGTGELFF. Here the CDR3 DNA reads TGTGCCAGTAGTACTCTCCAGACAGGAGGCACCGGGGAGCTGTTTTTT.

The rearrangement uses TRBV12-3 or TRBV12-4 and TRBJ2-5; a possible D gene is TRBD2 (5 bases). This CDR3 is built from 12 residues. The V end lost 7 bases, the J end lost 4 bases, and 10 bases lay between the germline ends. The CDR3 DNA follows: TGTGCCAGCACAACCGAGGGAGAGACCCAGTACTTC. Its translation is CASTTEGETQYF.

This clone appeared once. The DNA of the CDR3 is TGTGCCAGCATAGGGGACACTGAAGCTTTCTTT. Translating it yields CASIGDTEAFF. This chain connects TRBV6-5 to TRBJ1-1, with TRBD1 as a possible D gene (5 bases). The V end was cut by 7 bases, the J end by 3 bases, with 6 bases between. The CDR3 loop spans 11 amino acids. Germline lookup yields CDR1 MNHEY and CDR2 SVGAGI.

The chain combines TRBV7-9 with TRBJ2-3, with TRBD1 matching 7 bases. V lost 6 bases to trimming and J lost 2 bases; unmatched junction nucleotides: 14. The CDR3 is 17 amino acids. Germline loops: CDR1 SEHNR, CDR2 FQNEAQ (reference sequence). CDR3 in DNA: TGTGCCAGCAGGCAAACCAGGGGGTCGGCAATCACAGATACGCAGTATTTT. Protein sequence: CASRQTRGSAITDTQYF.

The sample holds one count of this clone. The V and J genes are TRBV19 and TRBJ2-7, with D hard to call. This CDR3 has 11 residues. V lost 6 bases to trimming and J lost 6 bases, with 9 bases between them. Germline CDR1 and CDR2: LNHDA and SQIVND (reference sequence). This CDR3 is CASSGLGEQYF. The CDR3 bases are TGTGCCAGTAGCGGTCTGGGCGAGCAGTACTTC.

The chain links TRBV14 to TRBJ1-1; D gene ambiguous. Germline CDR1 and CDR2: SGHDN and FVKESK. The CDR3 length is 12 residues. Between the trimmed V and J ends, which lost 4 bases and 2 bases, there was a span of 5 bases. The CDR3 nucleotides are TGTGCCAGCAGCCGGCAAAACACTGAAGCTTTCTTT. This codes for CASSRQNTEAFF.